This entry lists 28 T cell receptor beta chains sequenced from one sample in a study of blood T cell repertoires in COVID-19. Repertoires were generated with immunoSEQ multiplex PCR, while TCRdb's copy carries only in-frame clones and drops some. The profile covers 330,000 or so clones, with around nine tenths appearing a single time and roughly 3.9% taken by the ten largest. Material: peripheral blood. Receptors were obtained from a woman aged 60 to 75 with COVID-19, enrolled during active disease.

The CDR3 loop reads CASSVGAGPNEQFF. The CDR3 DNA reads TGTGCCAGCAGCGTAGGGGCAGGGCCTAATGAGCAGTTCTTC. V usage is TRBV9 and J usage is TRBJ2-1, with D perhaps TRBD1 (5 bases). This CDR3 region has 14 residues. V lost 0 bases and J 7 bases, leaving 11 bases between the germline ends. The V gene's germline CDR1 is SGDLS and CDR2 YYNGEE.

The CDR3 region has the DNA TGCAGCGCGTACCAGGGGGCTGAAGCTTTCTTT. This translates into CSAYQGAEAFF. This rearrangement joins TRBV29-1 to TRBJ1-1, with 7 positions matching TRBD1. The length of the CDR3 is 11 residues. CDR1 SQVTM and CDR2 ANQGSEA come from the germline V gene. The ends lost 7 bases at V and 6 bases at J; junction bases unmatched: 5.

In this sample, this clone turned up once. The junction departs from the called germline gene at one end, perhaps through a read error. This chain links TRBV6-5 with TRBJ1-1; D might be TRBD1 (6 bases). This CDR3 contains 15 residues. CDR1 and CDR2 from the germline V gene are MNHEY and SVGAGI. The CDR3 reads CASSDSRGRNTEAFF. The CDR3 nucleotides are TGTGCCAGCAGTGACTCGAGGGGGAGGAACACTGAAGCTTTCTTT.

This chain connects TRBV19 to TRBJ1-6; unclear D gene. The CDR3 runs 13 residues. Between the trimmed V and J ends, which lost 3 bases and 8 bases, there was a span of 8 bases. The V gene's germline CDR1 is LNHDA and CDR2 SQIVND (reference sequence). The CDR3 DNA sequence: TGTGCCAGTAGTATTGGACTTCATTCACCCCTCCACTTT. Protein: CASSIGLHSPLHF.

This clone appeared a few times. The chain combines TRBV7-9 with TRBJ1-1; TRBD1 aligns across 10 bases. The CDR3 contains 16 residues. V dropped 1 base and J dropped 6; count of bases not matched to a gene: 8. The germline gives CDR1 SEHNR, CDR2 FQNEAQ (reference sequence). The CDR3 region is CASSLEVGGQGPEAFF. DNA for the CDR3: TGTGCCAGCAGCTTAGAGGTGGGGGGACAGGGGCCTGAAGCTTTCTTT. Supplemented by reference TRBV7-9 and TRBJ1-1, the full variable domain reads DTGVSQNPRHKITKRGQNVTFRCDPISEHNRLYWYRQTLGQGPEFLTYFQNEAQLEKSRLLSDRFSAERPKGSFSTLEIQRTEQGDSAMYLCASSLEVGGQGPEAFFGQGTRLTVV.

V usage is TRBV27 and J usage is TRBJ1-2, with TRBD1 matching over 7 bases. V shed 6 bases, J shed 4 bases, and the junction held 5 bases outside the gene matches. The germline CDR1 and CDR2 sequences are MNHEY and SMNVEV (reference sequence). The length of the CDR3 is 13 residues. CDR3 nucleotide sequence: TGTGCCAGCAGATCGACAGGGACCTATGGCTACACCTTC. Residues: CASRSTGTYGYTF.

The chain combines TRBV18 with TRBJ2-1; TRBD1 matches at 7 bases. Germline CDR1 reads KGHSH; CDR2 reads LQKENI. J was trimmed by 6 bases and V by 6 bases; bases with no gene match: 5. The CDR3 extends over 13 amino acids. CDR3 coding DNA: TGTGCCAGCTCCTGGACAGGTTTCAATGAGCAGTTCTTC. Translating it yields CASSWTGFNEQFF. The variable domain in full, with the rest retrieved from reference TRBV18 and TRBJ2-1, is NAGVMQNPRHLVRRRGQEARLRCSPMKGHSHVYWYRQLPEEGLKFMVYLQKENIIDESGMPKERFSAEFPKEGPSILRIQQVVRGDSAAYFCASSWTGFNEQFFGPGTRLTVL.

The chain uses TRBV7-6 and TRBJ2-5, with 11 nucleotides matching TRBD2. V shed 5 bases, J shed 2 bases, and the junction held 13 bases outside the gene matches. Per the germline V gene, CDR1 is SGHVS and CDR2 is FNYEAQ. CDR3 length equals 18 residues. The CDR3 sequence is CASSHMKRGLAEQETQYF. The DNA for the CDR3 is TGTGCCAGCAGCCACATGAAGAGGGGACTAGCGGAACAAGAGACCCAGTACTTC.

The J gene is TRBJ2-5, the V gene TRBV6-5, with 11 bases aligning to TRBD2. The CDR3 length is 15 residues. Germline CDR1 and CDR2: MNHEY and SVGAGI. V lost 5 bases and J lost 1; bases outside the gene matches: 3. CDR3 DNA: TGTGCCAGCAGTACGGGACTAGCGGTCCAAGAGACCCAGTACTTC. It yields the protein CASSTGLAVQETQYF.

The chain links TRBV19 to TRBJ1-1, with a tentative D call TRBD1 (6 bases). The V end lost 4 bases, the J end lost 5 bases, and 17 bases lay between the germline ends. Germline CDR1 is LNHDA and CDR2 is SQIVND (reference sequence). This CDR3 is built from 15 residues. CDR3 amino acids: CASSTRGGRGTEAFF. The CDR3 DNA is TGTGCCAGTAGTACAAGGGGCGGGAGGGGGACTGAAGCTTTCTTT.

V usage is TRBV6-7 and J usage is TRBJ1-2; 10 positions agree with TRBD1. TRBV6-7 is an ORF, and what it does is uncertain. The CDR3 length is 16 residues. The trim removed 5 bases at V and 3 bases at J, leaving 9 bases unmatched. The CDR3 nucleotides read TGTGCCAGCAGTGACAGGGGGCGTTTTTGGGACTATGGCTACACCTTC. Amino acids: CASSDRGRFWDYGYTF.

Regarding this clone: Sequence at one end of the junction differs from germline and may be a read error. This chain links TRBV18 with TRBJ1-3, with a weak D call TRBD1 (6 bases). Germline V gives CDR1 KGHSH, CDR2 LQKENI. The CDR3 has 13 amino acids. CDR3 loop: CASSPGGGARGIF. The CDR3, as DNA: TGTGCCAGCTCACCAGGTGGCGGTGCCAGGGGTATTTTT.

The rearrangement joins TRBV5-4 to TRBJ2-3; maybe TRBD1 (5 bases). CDR1 and CDR2 from the germline V gene are SGHNT and YYREEE (reference sequence). Trimming took off 6 bases at V and 6 bases at J, with 14 bases between the two ends. The length of the CDR3 is 13 residues. The CDR3 coding sequence is TGTGCCAGCACCCTAAGGGGTACGGATACGCAGTATTTT. Translating it yields CASTLRGTDTQYF.

The V and J genes are TRBV29-1 and TRBJ1-2, with TRBD1 as a possible D gene (5 bases). Trimming cost V 2 bases and J 3 bases, with 10 bases left between them. The CDR3 runs 13 residues. Germline CDR1 and CDR2: SQVTM and ANQGSEA. The CDR3 nucleotides read TGCAGCGTTGAAATGCAGACAGACTATGGCTACACCTTC. Its protein product is CSVEMQTDYGYTF.

This chain connects TRBV5-4 to TRBJ2-5; TRBD2 might be the D (6 bases). The germline V gene encodes CDR1 SGHNT and CDR2 YYREEE (reference sequence). This CDR3 contains 14 residues. Trimming pared 0 bases from V and 5 bases from J, leaving 11 bases between. The chain's CDR3 is CASSLGLGVETQYF. Written as DNA, the CDR3 is TGTGCCAGCAGCTTGGGACTAGGTGTCGAGACCCAGTACTTC.

To note about this clone: Germline is not matched at one junction end, which may reflect a read error. This chain uses TRBV7-6 with TRBJ2-2; TRBD1 is a possible D gene (5 bases). The CDR3 covers 15 residues. The germline V gene encodes CDR1 SGHVS and CDR2 FNYEAQ. The CDR3 DNA sequence: TGTGCCAGTAGCTACGGCCAGGGTGTAACCGGGGAGCTGTTTTTT. This codes for CASSYGQGVTGELFF.

The chain joins TRBV5-4 to TRBJ2-1, with D possibly being TRBD1 (6 bases). CDR1 is SGHNT, CDR2 YYREEE, per germline (reference sequence). V was trimmed by 2 bases and J by 10 bases, leaving 28 bases between them. The CDR3 loop spans 18 amino acids. The CDR3 coding sequence is TGTGCCAGCAGCTTCCACAGTCCTTTGTCTACACAGGGAGTGGAGCAGTTCTTC. Its protein product is CASSFHSPLSTQGVEQFF.

The chain joins TRBV5-1 to TRBJ1-5, with D perhaps matching TRBD1 (5 bases). V lost 5 bases and J 4 bases, leaving 16 bases between the germline ends. Germline assignment: CDR1 SGHRS and CDR2 YFSETQ. This CDR3 comprises 15 residues. The CDR3 here is CASSSTGIGNQPQHF. CDR3 sequence (DNA): TGCGCCAGCAGTTCAACAGGAATTGGAAATCAGCCCCAGCATTTT.

V usage is TRBV27 and J usage is TRBJ1-2; D is unresolved. Germline assignment: CDR1 MNHEY and CDR2 SMNVEV (reference sequence). V was trimmed by 2 bases and J by 4 bases, leaving 8 bases between them. The CDR3 sequence is 13 residues long. Written as DNA, the CDR3 is TGTGCCAGCAGTTTAAACGGTCCCTATGGCTACACCTTC. Translated, it gives CASSLNGPYGYTF.

The chain uses TRBV18 and TRBJ1-2; TRBD1 is a possible D gene (5 bases). Germline V lookup: CDR1 KGHSH, CDR2 LQKENI. The CDR3 totals 13 residues. The V gene lost 4 bases and the J gene lost 3 bases, with 9 bases spanning the gap. The CDR3 sequence is CASSLQTDYGYTF. Written as DNA, the CDR3 is TGTGCCAGCTCACTTCAGACAGACTATGGCTACACCTTC.

CDR3 sequence reads: CASSQFRGRANEKLFF. CDR3 coding DNA: TGTGCCAGCAGCCAGTTTAGGGGGCGGGCTAATGAAAAACTGTTTTTT. J is TRBJ1-4 and V is TRBV7-8; 7 nucleotides line up with TRBD1. V shed 5 bases, J shed 3 bases, and the junction held 9 bases outside the gene matches. The CDR3 has 16 residues. Germline V CDR1 and CDR2: SGHVS, FQNEAQ.

V gene TRBV2 combines with J gene TRBJ2-1; 9 bases match TRBD1. V dropped 5 bases and J dropped 4; count of bases not matched to a gene: 3. Germline-derived CDR1 and CDR2 are SNHLY and FYNNEI. The CDR3 covers 14 residues. CDR3 bases: TGTGCCAGCAGTCCCGGGACAGGGTACAATGAGCAGTTCTTC. Translated: CASSPGTGYNEQFF.

Written as DNA, the CDR3 is TGTGCCAGCACCACTCGGAGGACAGAGGGAGCTTTCTTT. It codes for CASTTRRTEGAFF. The chain links TRBV2 to TRBJ1-1; perhaps TRBD1 as D (6 bases). With 7 bases removed from V and 10 bases from J, the gap between germline ends came to 19 bases. The germline V gene has CDR1 SNHLY and CDR2 FYNNEI. The CDR3 length is 13 residues.

This clone was picked up a small number of times. The V gene is TRBV4-2, the J gene TRBJ2-3; no clear D gene. This CDR3 region has 12 residues. V lost 4 bases and J lost 1, with 3 bases in between. The V gene's germline CDR1 is LGHNA and CDR2 YNFKEQ. Here the CDR3 reads CASSPRTDTQYF. In DNA form, the CDR3 reads TGTGCCAGCAGCCCTCGCACAGATACGCAGTATTTT.

The chain links TRBV19 to TRBJ1-2; TRBD1 matches at 7 bases. The trim removed 7 bases at V and 3 bases at J, leaving 11 bases unmatched. CDR1 and CDR2 from the germline V gene are LNHDA and SQIVND (reference sequence). The CDR3 is made up of 15 amino acids. The CDR3 sequence: CASKPRAGTDYGYTF. The CDR3 DNA reads TGTGCCAGTAAGCCCCGGGCGGGGACAGACTATGGCTACACCTTC.

This clone was observed a single time. The genes are TRBV9 and TRBJ1-6, with a weak D call TRBD1 (5 bases). The CDR3 covers 14 residues. Per the germline V gene, CDR1 is SGDLS and CDR2 is YYNGEE. Trimming stripped 2 bases from V and 8 bases from J, with 11 bases between. DNA for the CDR3: TGTGCCAGCAGCGTGCAGGGTAGGGATTCACCCCTCCACTTT. It translates to CASSVQGRDSPLHF. Full variable domain (outside the CDR3, taken from reference TRBV9 and TRBJ1-6): DSGVTQTPKHLITATGQRVTLRCSPRSGDLSVYWYQQSLDQGLQFLIQYYNGEERAKGNILERFSAQQFPDLHSELNLSSLELGDSALYFCASSVQGRDSPLHFGNGTRLTVT.

The V call is TRBV19, the J call TRBJ1-4; D ambiguous. Germline values: CDR1 LNHDA, CDR2 SQIVND (reference sequence). The CDR3 extends over 16 amino acids. The V and J ends lost 5 bases and 5 bases respectively, with 18 bases between them. CDR3 loop: CASSPFSIRWNEKLFF. CDR3 DNA sequence: TGTGCCAGTAGTCCCTTTTCGATCAGGTGGAATGAAAAACTGTTTTTT.

The chain joins TRBV18 to TRBJ2-7; 10 positions agree with TRBD1. The CDR3 runs 15 residues. The junction had 6 bases not matched to a gene; V was cut back by 3 bases and J by 4 bases. CDR1 is KGHSH, CDR2 LQKENI, per germline. The CDR3 DNA follows: TGTGCCAGCTCACCCGGGACAGGGGCACAGTACGAGCAGTACTTC. Protein product: CASSPGTGAQYEQYF. The whole variable domain, remainder taken from reference TRBV18 and TRBJ2-7, is NAGVMQNPRHLVRRRGQEARLRCSPMKGHSHVYWYRQLPEEGLKFMVYLQKENIIDESGMPKERFSAEFPKEGPSILRIQQVVRGDSAAYFCASSPGTGAQYEQYFGPGTRLTVT.